This T cell receptor beta chain was recovered during a study of T cell clonality in common variable immunodeficiency. Findings of the study overall: Authors noted CVID clonality's cause needs subpopulation repertoire sequencing.

This clone showed up many times. What it binds is not known. The CDR3 end lies 3 residues beyond the end of the read and is filled in from the germline J gene. Libraries were prepared by immunoSEQ multiplex PCR; TCRdb keeps only in-frame clonotypes and omits some of them. The sample presents tens of thousands of clones, none singletons. Germline CDR1 SGHVS, CDR2 FQNEAQ. V lost 4 bases and J 9 bases, leaving 13 bases between the germline ends. The length of the CDR3 is 13 residues. Caucasian heritage predominated among both patients and controls. The material sequenced was peripheral blood mononuclear cells. This chain uses TRBV7-8 with TRBJ2-4, with D maybe TRBD2 (5 bases). The source of this sequence is a person aged 18 to 75 in good health. The CDR3 DNA, read in part, is TGTGCCAGCAGCTCACTAGACCTTAGCATT. It encodes CASSSLDLSI. The whole CDR3 sequence is CASSSLDLSIQYF.